This T cell receptor (beta chain) was observed in a study of blood T cell repertoires in COVID-19. Study at large: Researchers got acute and convalescent COVID-19 samples from the United States, Italy and Spain. T cells, B-cell-depleted T cells, or PBMCs supplied cDNA or gDNA.

With 2 bases removed from V and 1 base from J, the gap between germline ends came to 9 bases. The CDR3 has 15 amino acids. The germline V gene has CDR1 SEHNR and CDR2 FQNEAQ (reference sequence). Under the authors' procedure: Amplification of reference gene primers was used by the study to estimate nucleated cell counts. The data were produced by immunoSEQ multiplex PCR, yet TCRdb's version contains in-frame clones alone and is incomplete. That table is the source of V, J and clone size, and D and trimming were worked out from the DNA. The data show under 350,000 clones, roughly 89% seen once. The sample comprised peripheral blood. This TCR derives from a man aged 40-49 years with acute or convalescent COVID-19. The chain carries TRBV7-9 and TRBJ1-3; D uncertain. The CDR3 loop is CASSLLGLSGNTIYF. The CDR3 coding sequence is TGTGCCAGCAGCTTATTAGGACTGTCTGGAAACACCATATATTTT.